This is a list of T cell receptor beta chains from one sample in a study of Graves' ophthalmopathy and Graves' hyperthyroidism. TCRdb re-called the multiplex PCR reads through MiXCR, storing one row per CDR3 protein. The sample shows 350,000 or so distinct CDR3 sequences, 15% to 20% of them seen only once. The sample taken for sequencing was peripheral blood. Receptor source: an adult man with Graves' ophthalmopathy. Both conserved end residues are part of each CDR3. Fields, in order: clone size, V gene, D gene, J gene, CDR3 protein, CDR3 DNA. The D gene is left open where the match is weak. Some rows have no size entry. The others give once, few or many, or a class for an expanded clone.

clone size: many; V gene: TRBV9; D gene: -; J gene: TRBJ1-1; CDR3 protein: CASSPRWLNTEAFF; CDR3 DNA: TGTGCCAGCAGCCCGAGATGGCTGAACACTGAAGCTTTCTTT
clone size: many; V gene: TRBV30; D gene: TRBD1; J gene: TRBJ1-1; CDR3 protein: CAWSKGQENTEAFF; CDR3 DNA: TGTGCCTGGAGTAAAGGACAGGAGAACACTGAAGCTTTCTTT
clone size: many; V gene: TRBV5-1; D gene: -; J gene: TRBJ2-2; CDR3 protein: CASNEVVTGELFF; CDR3 DNA: TGCGCCAGCAACGAGGTCGTCACCGGGGAGCTGTTTTTT
clone size: many; V gene: TRBV24-1; D gene: TRBD1; J gene: TRBJ2-6; CDR3 protein: CATSDWDRGAGANVLTF; CDR3 DNA: TGTGCCACCAGTGATTGGGACAGGGGAGCTGGGGCCAACGTCCTGACTTTC
clone size: few; V gene: TRBV11-2; D gene: -; J gene: TRBJ1-3; CDR3 protein: CASSTVRDSGNTIYF; CDR3 DNA: TGTGCCAGCAGCACCGTCCGGGACTCTGGAAACACCATATATTTT
clone size: many; V gene: TRBV4-2; D gene: -; J gene: TRBJ2-7; CDR3 protein: CASSQDIGQGSYF; CDR3 DNA: TGTGCCAGCAGCCAAGATATTGGGCAGGGGTCATACTTC
clone size: many; V gene: TRBV28; D gene: -; J gene: TRBJ2-7; CDR3 protein: CASSTPGGGAGEQYF; CDR3 DNA: TGTGCCAGCAGTACCCCCGGTGGGGGGGCTGGCGAGCAGTACTTC
clone size: -; V gene: TRBV6-5; D gene: -; J gene: TRBJ2-7; CDR3 protein: CASSSQPGVHEQYF; CDR3 DNA: TGTGCCAGCAGTTCTCAACCAGGGGTGCACGAGCAGTACTTC
clone size: -; V gene: TRBV10-3; D gene: TRBD1; J gene: TRBJ1-1; CDR3 protein: CAIKQGLTSEAFF; CDR3 DNA: TGTGCCATCAAACAGGGGTTAACCTCTGAAGCTTTCTTT
clone size: -; V gene: TRBV6-5; D gene: -; J gene: TRBJ2-2; CDR3 protein: CASSYSNGAGELFF; CDR3 DNA: TGTGCCAGCAGTTACTCGAACGGGGCCGGGGAGCTGTTTTTT
clone size: many; V gene: TRBV18; D gene: -; J gene: TRBJ2-5; CDR3 protein: CASSLASSKETQYF; CDR3 DNA: TGTGCCAGCTCACTGGCTAGCTCGAAAGAGACCCAGTACTTC
clone size: many; V gene: TRBV7-6; D gene: -; J gene: TRBJ2-2; CDR3 protein: CASSAHGGLGGELFF; CDR3 DNA: TGTGCCAGCAGCGCACACGGGGGGCTCGGCGGGGAGCTGTTTTTT
clone size: many; V gene: TRBV20-1; D gene: TRBD1; J gene: TRBJ1-2; CDR3 protein: CSALATTGVGYTF; CDR3 DNA: TGCAGTGCCCTGGCAACGACAGGGGTCGGCTACACCTTC
clone size: many; V gene: TRBV10-2; D gene: TRBD2; J gene: TRBJ2-7; CDR3 protein: CASSRSGGATYEQYF; CDR3 DNA: TGCGCCAGCAGTCGGTCGGGGGGAGCTACCTACGAGCAGTACTTC
clone size: many; V gene: TRBV5-1; D gene: -; J gene: TRBJ2-7; CDR3 protein: CASSLEGNEYF; CDR3 DNA: TGCGCCAGCAGCTTGGAGGGGAACGAGTACTTC
clone size: many; V gene: TRBV6-5; D gene: -; J gene: TRBJ1-1; CDR3 protein: CASNTGLTEAFF; CDR3 DNA: TGTGCCAGCAACACAGGATTGACTGAAGCTTTCTTT
clone size: many; V gene: TRBV7-8; D gene: -; J gene: TRBJ1-2; CDR3 protein: CASSLDPGSPGYTF; CDR3 DNA: TGTGCCAGCAGCTTAGACCCAGGGTCCCCTGGCTACACCTTC
clone size: -; V gene: TRBV12-3/TRBV12-4; D gene: TRBD2; J gene: TRBJ2-7; CDR3 protein: CASRNSGPYEQYF; CDR3 DNA: TGTGCCAGCAGAAATAGCGGGCCCTACGAGCAGTACTTC
clone size: many; V gene: TRBV6-1; D gene: -; J gene: TRBJ1-1; CDR3 protein: CASSQGQEAFF; CDR3 DNA: TGTGCCAGCAGCCAGGGACAAGAAGCTTTCTTT
clone size: many; V gene: TRBV7-2; D gene: -; J gene: TRBJ2-3; CDR3 protein: CASSSPAADTQYF; CDR3 DNA: TGTGCCAGCAGCTCCCCTGCCGCAGATACGCAGTATTTT
clone size: many; V gene: TRBV12-3/TRBV12-4; D gene: -; J gene: TRBJ2-7; CDR3 protein: CASSYIGEAYEQYF; CDR3 DNA: TGTGCCAGCAGTTATATAGGGGAAGCCTACGAGCAGTACTTC
clone size: -; V gene: TRBV20-1; D gene: -; J gene: TRBJ2-7; CDR3 protein: CSASHGTSYEQYF; CDR3 DNA: TGCAGTGCTAGTCACGGTACCTCCTACGAGCAGTACTTC
clone size: few; V gene: TRBV30; D gene: -; J gene: TRBJ2-7; CDR3 protein: CAWSVLSTGEQYF; CDR3 DNA: TGTGCCTGGAGTGTACTCTCAACGGGAGAGCAGTACTTC
clone size: many; V gene: TRBV7-3; D gene: TRBD2; J gene: TRBJ2-3; CDR3 protein: CASSSAGGSTDTQYF; CDR3 DNA: TGTGCCAGCAGCTCAGCGGGAGGTTCCACAGATACGCAGTATTTT